This TCR beta chain was found in a study of blood T cell repertoires in COVID-19. Study in general: Acute and convalescent COVID-19 samples came from the United States, Italy and Spain. T cells, B-cell-depleted T cells, or PBMCs provided the cDNA or gDNA that served as material.

Produced via immunoSEQ multiplex PCR; TCRdb's table is partial and in-frame only. The repertoire holds just under 45,000 clones, with 80% to 90% as singletons. This clone was detected only a few times. This CDR3 region has 14 residues. Per the germline V gene, CDR1 is MNHNY and CDR2 is SVGAGI (reference sequence). J lost 8 bases, V lost 6 bases, and 11 bases had no gene match. V gene TRBV6-6 combines with J gene TRBJ1-2; 8 bases line up with TRBD1. The sequence was obtained from a human donor in a cohort sampled during active COVID-19. Sequencing was carried out using peripheral blood. CDR3 DNA: TGTGCCAGCAGCAGCGGACAGGGCGGTGCCGGCTACACCTTC. This gives the protein CASSSGQGGAGYTF.